Shown below are 24 T cell receptor beta chains from a single sample sequenced in a study of beta chain features in type 1 diabetes (dated by TCRdb to the late 2010s). Beyond this particular receptor, the publication reports: A moderate but significant shortening of TCRB CDR3 length was observed in type 1 diabetes patients in all four CD4+ subsets.

The library was made by the immunoSEQ multiplex PCR assay. The entire isolated RNA was reverse transcribed using the High Capacity cDNA Reverse Transcription Kit, and thus expressed TCRB transcripts were sequenced. Here the immuneACCESS table is served through TCRdb, limited to in-frame sequences with V and J called. Missing clones are a known gap in these copies; in checked studies unresolved V genes cover under half, and the rest lacks a known reason. This sample holds 400,000 or so clones; roughly 12% were observed only once. 0.01% of the sample rests with the top ten. Antigens of these TCRs are unknown. The sequencing sample was made of naive CD4+ T cells from blood. The cell subset or site label for this specimen denotes: true naive CD4+ T cells. Receptors were obtained from a woman younger than 35 with type 1 diabetes.

This clone was recorded a few times. The chain uses TRBV7-9 and TRBJ2-7; D not resolved. This CDR3 comprises 15 residues. Germline V CDR1 and CDR2: SEHNR, FQNEAQ (reference sequence). Trimming took 3 bases from V and 0 from J, leaving 12 bases between them. The chain's CDR3 is CASSLASGSSYEQYF. In DNA, the CDR3 is TGTGCCAGCAGCTTGGCGTCGGGTAGCTCCTACGAGCAGTACTTC.

This clone has just a few counts. The gene calls are TRBV7-9 and TRBJ1-2; TRBD1 might be the D (6 bases). V gave up 4 bases and J gave up 5 bases, with 14 bases separating them. The CDR3 runs 14 residues. CDR1 SEHNR and CDR2 FQNEAQ come from the germline V gene (reference sequence). This CDR3 reads CASSSPGQLYGYTF. CDR3 coding DNA: TGTGCCAGCAGCTCGCCTGGACAGCTATATGGCTACACCTTC.

This rearrangement joins TRBV7-2 to TRBJ1-5, with D uncertain. In germline, CDR1 is SGHTA, CDR2 FQGNSA. Trimming left V 1 base short and J 1 base short, with 11 bases between. The CDR3 contains 16 residues. CDR3 sequence: CASSLGQPRSNQPQHF. Written as DNA, the CDR3 is TGTGCCAGCAGCTTAGGCCAGCCTAGAAGCAATCAGCCCCAGCATTTT.

Comments on this clone: Other DNA sequences from this sample encode an identical CDR3 as well. The gene calls are TRBV9 and TRBJ2-1, with 7 positions matching TRBD2. CDR3 length: 15 amino acids. Germline V gives CDR1 SGDLS, CDR2 YYNGEE. The V gene end was trimmed by 0 bases and the J gene end by 1 base; junction bases not matched to a gene: 1. This CDR3 is CASSVGSGSYNEQFF. The DNA of the CDR3 is TGTGCCAGCAGCGTAGGTAGCGGGTCCTACAATGAGCAGTTCTTC.

The chain employs TRBV11-3 and TRBJ2-7; TRBD1 matches 7 bases. This CDR3 is built from 13 residues. The germline V gene encodes CDR1 SGHNT and CDR2 YENEEA. The V and J ends lost 4 bases and 4 bases, in that order; junction bases with no gene match: 4. In DNA, the CDR3 is TGTGCCAGCAGCTCGGGACAGTTATACGAGCAGTACTTC. It specifies CASSSGQLYEQYF.

The rearrangement uses TRBV2 and TRBJ2-2, with 7 bases lining up with TRBD1. CDR1 is SNHLY, CDR2 FYNNEI, per germline. The length of the CDR3 is 16 residues. V gave up 6 bases and J gave up 5 bases; unmatched junction bases: 12. In DNA, the CDR3 is TGTGCCAGCAGGACCGACAGGGCCCGAATGACCGGGGAGCTGTTTTTT. Amino acid sequence: CASRTDRARMTGELFF.

The rearrangement uses TRBV4-1 and TRBJ2-1; 11 bases agree with TRBD2. The CDR3 length is 14 residues. Germline loops: CDR1 MGHRA, CDR2 YSYEKL. V trimming: 2 bases; J trimming: 15 bases; junction bases outside the gene matches: 9. For the CDR3, the DNA is TGCGCCAGCAGCCAAACCGGACTAGCGGGTGAACGGTTCTTC. Translation: CASSQTGLAGERFF.

V and J are TRBV28 and TRBJ1-2, with 7 bases lining up with TRBD1. The junction had 3 bases not matched to a gene; V was cut back by 6 bases and J by 8 bases. There are 11 residues in the CDR3. The V gene's germline CDR1 is MDHEN and CDR2 SYDVKM. The CDR3 DNA sequence: TGTGCCAGCAGCACAGGGGAGGGCTACACCTTC. Translated: CASSTGEGYTF.

This clone has a handful of counts. The CDR3 here is CASNGLGQASYEQYF. As DNA, the CDR3 is TGTGCCAGCAATGGTTTAGGACAGGCGTCCTACGAGCAGTACTTC. The chain has TRBV27 and TRBJ2-7; 7 bases are a match to TRBD1. This CDR3 has 15 amino acids. Germline V gene data show CDR1 as MNHEY and CDR2 as SMNVEV (reference sequence). Trimming took 7 bases from V and 1 from J; bases not matched to a gene: 10.

There are a few counts of this clone. V is TRBV30 and J is TRBJ2-5, with 8 bases that match TRBD1. The junction had 5 bases not matched to a gene; V was cut back by 0 bases and J by 5 bases. Germline V gene sequence: CDR1 GTSNPN, CDR2 SVGIG (reference sequence). The CDR3 spans 14 residues. CDR3: CAWSVTGGYETQYF. CDR3 coding DNA: TGTGCCTGGAGTGTAACAGGGGGTTATGAGACCCAGTACTTC.

This clone was detected only a few times. The chain combines TRBV19 with TRBJ2-5; 8 bases match TRBD2. The length of the CDR3 is 14 residues. Germline CDR1 is LNHDA and CDR2 is SQIVND (reference sequence). V was pared by 6 bases and J by 5 bases, with 8 bases of the junction left unmatched. The CDR3 bases are TGTGCCAGTAGCGACGGGAGGGCCTTCGAGACCCAGTACTTC. Residues: CASSDGRAFETQYF.

The genes are TRBV6-6 and TRBJ1-1; no clear D. From germline, CDR1 is MNHNY and CDR2 SVGAGI (reference sequence). The CDR3 runs to 16 residues. V was clipped by 0 bases and J by 1 base, with 12 bases between them. This CDR3 reads CASSYSAGLPNTEAFF. The CDR3 DNA reads TGTGCCAGCAGTTACTCGGCGGGATTACCGAACACTGAAGCTTTCTTT.

This clone came up a few times. CDR3 DNA sequence: TGTGCCAGCAGCTTAGCGGCGGGGGGCACAGATACGCAGTATTTT. Protein product: CASSLAAGGTDTQYF. The chain joins TRBV7-9 to TRBJ2-3, with 7 nucleotides matching TRBD2. The V gene end was trimmed by 0 bases and the J gene end by 1 base; junction bases not matched to a gene: 1. Per the germline V gene, CDR1 is SEHNR and CDR2 is FQNEAQ (reference sequence). The CDR3 consists of 15 residues.

This chain uses TRBV9 with TRBJ2-7; TRBD1 matches at 7 bases. Per germline, CDR1 SGDLS and CDR2 YYNGEE. The CDR3 spans 14 residues. The V gene end was trimmed by 3 bases and the J gene end by 6 bases; junction bases not matched to a gene: 9. The DNA of the CDR3 is TGTGCCAGCAGCGGCGACAGGGATTCCGGCGAGCAGTACTTC. It yields the protein CASSGDRDSGEQYF.

The sample holds a few counts of this clone. This chain joins TRBV25-1 and TRBJ1-6; TRBD1 aligns across 7 bases. Germline CDR1 and CDR2: MGHDK and SYGVNS. V was pared by 3 bases and J by 6 bases, with 11 bases of the junction left unmatched. The CDR3 totals 17 residues. Written as DNA, the CDR3 is TGTGCCAGCAGTGATTTTGGGACAGCTAATTCTAATTCACCCCTCCACTTT. Amino acids: CASSDFGTANSNSPLHF.

This chain joins TRBV7-2 and TRBJ2-3; TRBD1 matches at 7 bases. V trimming: 7 bases; J trimming: 1 base; junction bases outside the gene matches: 5. CDR3 size: 14 residues. CDR1 and CDR2 (germline): SGHTA, FQGNSA. CDR3 in amino acids: CASKEGARTDTQYF. CDR3 in DNA: TGTGCCAGCAAAGAGGGGGCTCGCACAGATACGCAGTATTTT.

This rearrangement joins TRBV11-2 to TRBJ2-5; maybe TRBD1 (6 bases). The CDR3 is 15 amino acids. Germline lookup yields CDR1 SGHAT and CDR2 FQNNGV. The V and J ends lost 0 bases and 0 bases respectively, with 8 bases between them. Written as DNA, the CDR3 is TGTGCCAGCAGCTTAGAAGAGGGGGACCAAGAGACCCAGTACTTC. Translated: CASSLEEGDQETQYF.

This clone turned up a few times. The chain joins TRBV9 to TRBJ2-5; weak D call: TRBD2 (6 bases). V was pared by 2 bases and J by 5 bases, with 13 bases between. Germline assignment: CDR1 SGDLS and CDR2 YYNGEE. This CDR3 has 14 amino acids. CDR3 sequence reads: CASSVDYIEETQYF. The CDR3 DNA reads TGTGCCAGCAGCGTGGACTACATTGAGGAGACCCAGTACTTC.

This clone occurred a few times. The chain is built from TRBV20-1 and TRBJ2-1; maybe TRBD1 (6 bases). Germline V gives CDR1 DFQATT, CDR2 SNEGSKA (reference sequence). Trimming took off 6 bases at V and 5 bases at J, with 8 bases between the two ends. There are 11 residues in the CDR3. Written as DNA, the CDR3 is TGCAGTGCGACAGGAAACAATGAGCAGTTCTTC. Translated, it gives CSATGNNEQFF.

The V gene is TRBV18, the J gene TRBJ1-1, with D perhaps TRBD1 (6 bases). Trimming pared 2 bases from V and 3 bases from J, leaving 16 bases between. CDR3 length: 16 residues. CDR1 KGHSH and CDR2 LQKENI come from the germline V gene. This CDR3 is CASSPVARGLDTEAFF. The CDR3 DNA is TGTGCCAGCTCACCAGTTGCCAGGGGCCTCGACACTGAAGCTTTCTTT. The whole variable domain, filled in from reference TRBV18 and TRBJ1-1, reads NAGVMQNPRHLVRRRGQEARLRCSPMKGHSHVYWYRQLPEEGLKFMVYLQKENIIDESGMPKERFSAEFPKEGPSILRIQQVVRGDSAAYFCASSPVARGLDTEAFFGQGTRLTVV.

This clone was seen only a few times. V gene TRBV18 combines with J gene TRBJ2-3, with D possibly being TRBD1 (5 bases). The V end lost 4 bases, the J end lost 5 bases, and 19 bases lay between the germline ends. CDR1 KGHSH and CDR2 LQKENI come from the germline V gene. CDR3 length equals 16 residues. In nucleotides, the CDR3 is TGTGCCAGCTCACTGACGGACATCCCCTGGAGAGATACGCAGTATTTT. Protein: CASSLTDIPWRDTQYF.

The genes are TRBV29-1 and TRBJ2-1, with 8 bases matching TRBD1. Germline values: CDR1 SQVTM, CDR2 ANQGSEA. V lost 1 base, J lost 8 bases, and 13 bases stayed unmatched. The CDR3 spans 16 residues. DNA for the CDR3: TGCAGCGTTGAAGGCGGTCAGGACAGGGCCGGGGATGAGCAGTTCTTC. This gives the protein CSVEGGQDRAGDEQFF.

The chain joins TRBV27 to TRBJ2-7, with TRBD1 identical over 7 bases. This CDR3 is built from 14 residues. Germline V CDR1 and CDR2: MNHEY, SMNVEV (reference sequence). V shed 4 bases and J 3 bases; nucleotides not matched to a gene: 6. The CDR3 protein is CASSSPGQSYEQYF. The CDR3 region has the DNA TGTGCCAGCAGTTCGCCGGGACAGAGCTACGAGCAGTACTTC.

This clone has more than one count but fewer than ten. The chain uses TRBV7-2 and TRBJ2-2, with D perhaps matching TRBD1 (6 bases). V gave up 8 bases and J gave up 4 bases, with 17 bases separating them. The CDR3 sequence is 15 residues long. CDR1 is SGHTA, CDR2 FQGNSA, per germline. DNA of the CDR3: TGTGCCAGCCGGCCTAGGACAGCACCCACCGGGGAGCTGTTTTTT. Translated: CASRPRTAPTGELFF.